This T cell receptor (beta chain) is from a study of T-cell reconstitution after alpha-beta-depleted transplantation in children. Trimming removed 7 bases from V and 4 bases from J, with 11 bases in between. The CDR3 loop spans 13 amino acids. As concerns this clonotype: Antigen: not known.

Study results and caveats: T-cell counts and diversity at one year following transplant were attributed mainly to newly produced T cells. From surviving recipient T cells and thymic progenitors came the high day-60 TCRbeta diversity observed in some patients.

For TCRbeta, the library was prepared with unique molecular identifiers. Using its own MiXCR run on the PCR reads, TCRdb lists one record per CDR3 protein. Among approximately 980,000 distinct CDR3 sequences, around 30% were seen once, and the ten largest hold roughly 30%. The specimen comprised PBMCs, mostly from graft donor cells, sampled 360 days after TCRalphabeta/CD19-depleted stem cell transplant. The receptor was isolated from a boy younger than two who had a stem cell transplant for SCID, so the T cells may come from the graft donor. The chain couples TRBV12-3 or TRBV12-4 to TRBJ2-1; D remains unclear. The CDR3 spells CASTLGTYNEQFF. The CDR3 nucleotides are TGTGCCAGCACCCTGGGAACATACAATGAGCAGTTCTTC.